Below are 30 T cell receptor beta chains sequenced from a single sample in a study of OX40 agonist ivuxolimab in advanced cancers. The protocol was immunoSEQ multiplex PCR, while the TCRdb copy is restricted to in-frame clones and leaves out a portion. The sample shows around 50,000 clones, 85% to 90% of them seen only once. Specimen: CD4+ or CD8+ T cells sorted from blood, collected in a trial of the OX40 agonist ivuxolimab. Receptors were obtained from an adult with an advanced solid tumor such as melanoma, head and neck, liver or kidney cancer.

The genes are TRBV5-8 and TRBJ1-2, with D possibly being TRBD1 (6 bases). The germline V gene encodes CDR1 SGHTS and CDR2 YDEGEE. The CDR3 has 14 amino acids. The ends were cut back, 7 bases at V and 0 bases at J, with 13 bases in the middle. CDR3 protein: CASGTGRPNYGYTF. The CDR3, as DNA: TGTGCCAGCGGTACAGGGCGACCTAACTATGGCTACACCTTC.

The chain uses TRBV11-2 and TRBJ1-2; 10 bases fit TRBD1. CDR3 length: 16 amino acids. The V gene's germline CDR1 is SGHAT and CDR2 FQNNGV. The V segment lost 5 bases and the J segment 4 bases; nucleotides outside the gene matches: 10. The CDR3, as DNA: TGTGCCAGCAGCCTCACCGGGACAGGGGCGATCTATGGCTACACCTTC. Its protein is CASSLTGTGAIYGYTF.

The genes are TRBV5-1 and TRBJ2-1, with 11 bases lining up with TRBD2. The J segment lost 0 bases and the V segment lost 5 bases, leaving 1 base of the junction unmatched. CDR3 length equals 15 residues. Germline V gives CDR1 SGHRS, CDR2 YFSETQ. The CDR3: CASRLAGGSYNEQFF. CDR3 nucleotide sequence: TGCGCCAGCAGGCTAGCGGGGGGCTCCTACAATGAGCAGTTCTTC.

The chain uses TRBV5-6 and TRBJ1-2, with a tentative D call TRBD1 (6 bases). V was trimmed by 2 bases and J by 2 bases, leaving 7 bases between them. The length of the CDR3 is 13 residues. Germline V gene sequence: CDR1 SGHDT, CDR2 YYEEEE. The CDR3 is CASSFGQNYGYTF. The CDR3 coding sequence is TGTGCCAGCAGCTTCGGACAGAACTATGGCTACACCTTC. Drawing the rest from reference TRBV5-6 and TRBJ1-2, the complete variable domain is DAGVTQSPTHLIKTRGQQVTLRCSPKSGHDTVSWYQQALGQGPQFIFQYYEEEERQRGNFPDRFSGHQFPNYSSELNVNALLLGDSALYLCASSFGQNYGYTFGSGTRLTVV.

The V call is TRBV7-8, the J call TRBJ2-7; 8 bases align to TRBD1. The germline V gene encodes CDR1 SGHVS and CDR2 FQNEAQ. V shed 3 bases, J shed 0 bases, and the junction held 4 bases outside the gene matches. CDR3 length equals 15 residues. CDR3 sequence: CASSFGTGVSYEQYF. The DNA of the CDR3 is TGTGCCAGCAGCTTCGGGACAGGTGTCTCCTACGAGCAGTACTTC.

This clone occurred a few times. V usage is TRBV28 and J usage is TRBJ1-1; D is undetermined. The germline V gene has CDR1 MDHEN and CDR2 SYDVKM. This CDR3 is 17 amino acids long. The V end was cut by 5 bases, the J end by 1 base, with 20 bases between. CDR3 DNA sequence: TGTGCCAGCAGTCCAATATCCTCAAGGGATGGGAACACTGAAGCTTTCTTT. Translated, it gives CASSPISSRDGNTEAFF.

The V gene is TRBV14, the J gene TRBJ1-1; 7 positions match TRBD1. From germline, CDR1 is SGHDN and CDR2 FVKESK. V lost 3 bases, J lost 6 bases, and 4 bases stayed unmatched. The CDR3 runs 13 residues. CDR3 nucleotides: TGTGCCAGCAGCCACCCGACAGGGCCTGAAGCTTTCTTT. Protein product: CASSHPTGPEAFF.

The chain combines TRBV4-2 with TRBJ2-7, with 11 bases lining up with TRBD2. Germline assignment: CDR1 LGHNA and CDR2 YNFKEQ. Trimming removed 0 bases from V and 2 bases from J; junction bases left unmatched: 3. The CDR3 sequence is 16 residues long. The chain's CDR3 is CASSQDTSGSAYEQYF. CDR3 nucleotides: TGTGCCAGCAGCCAAGATACTAGCGGGAGCGCCTACGAGCAGTACTTC.

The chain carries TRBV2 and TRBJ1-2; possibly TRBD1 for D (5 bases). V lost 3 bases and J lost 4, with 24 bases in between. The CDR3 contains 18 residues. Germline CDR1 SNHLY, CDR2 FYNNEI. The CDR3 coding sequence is TGTGCCAGCAGTGATCATCCGGCCTCGGCAGGGAATTCCTATGGCTACACCTTC. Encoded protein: CASSDHPASAGNSYGYTF.

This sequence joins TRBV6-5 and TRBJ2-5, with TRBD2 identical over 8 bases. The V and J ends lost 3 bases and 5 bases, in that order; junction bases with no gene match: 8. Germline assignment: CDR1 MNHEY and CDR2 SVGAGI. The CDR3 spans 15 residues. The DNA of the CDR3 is TGTGCCAGCAGTTATTTCGGGAGGGCTGGGGAGACCCAGTACTTC. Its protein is CASSYFGRAGETQYF.

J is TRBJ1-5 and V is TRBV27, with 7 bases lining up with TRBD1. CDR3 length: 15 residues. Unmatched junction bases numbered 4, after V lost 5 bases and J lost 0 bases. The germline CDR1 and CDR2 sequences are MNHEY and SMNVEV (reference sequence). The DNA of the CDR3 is TGTGCCAGCAGTCTACAGGGGTTTAGCAATCAGCCCCAGCATTTT. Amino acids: CASSLQGFSNQPQHF.

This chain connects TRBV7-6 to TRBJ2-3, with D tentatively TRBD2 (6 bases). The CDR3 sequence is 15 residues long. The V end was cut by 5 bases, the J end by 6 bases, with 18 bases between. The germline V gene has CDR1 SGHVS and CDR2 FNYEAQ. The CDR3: CASSEFSSGVDTQYF. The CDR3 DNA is TGTGCCAGCAGCGAATTCTCGTCGGGGGTGGATACGCAGTATTTT.

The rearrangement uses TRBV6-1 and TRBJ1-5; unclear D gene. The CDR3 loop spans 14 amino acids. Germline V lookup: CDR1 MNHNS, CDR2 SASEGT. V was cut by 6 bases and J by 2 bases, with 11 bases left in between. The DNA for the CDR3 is TGTGCCAGCAGCCAGGTTTTTCGCAATCAGCCCCAGCATTTT. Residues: CASSQVFRNQPQHF.

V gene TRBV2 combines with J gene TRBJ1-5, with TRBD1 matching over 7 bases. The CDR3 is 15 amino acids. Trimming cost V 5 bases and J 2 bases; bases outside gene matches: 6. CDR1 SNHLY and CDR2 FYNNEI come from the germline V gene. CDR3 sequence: CASSPPGQRNQPQHF. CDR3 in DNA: TGTGCCAGCAGTCCCCCGGGACAGCGCAATCAGCCCCAGCATTTT.

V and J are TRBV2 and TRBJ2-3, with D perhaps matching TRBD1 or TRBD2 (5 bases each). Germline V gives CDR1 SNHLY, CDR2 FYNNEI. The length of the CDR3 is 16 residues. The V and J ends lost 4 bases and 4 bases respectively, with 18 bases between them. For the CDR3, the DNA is TGTGCCAGCAGTGTCAGCCGGCCAGGGAGCCCAGATACGCAGTATTTT. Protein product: CASSVSRPGSPDTQYF.

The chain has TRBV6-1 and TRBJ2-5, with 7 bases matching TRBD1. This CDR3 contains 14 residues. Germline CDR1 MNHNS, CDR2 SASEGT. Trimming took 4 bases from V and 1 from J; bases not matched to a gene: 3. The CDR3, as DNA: TGTGCCAGCAGTGCGACAGGGACCCAAGAGACCCAGTACTTC. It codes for CASSATGTQETQYF.

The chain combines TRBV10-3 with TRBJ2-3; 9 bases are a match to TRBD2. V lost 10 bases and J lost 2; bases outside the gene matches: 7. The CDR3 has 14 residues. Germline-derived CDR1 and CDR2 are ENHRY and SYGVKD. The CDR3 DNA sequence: TGTGCCACCCAGAGCGGGGGGATCACAGATACGCAGTATTTT. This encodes CATQSGGITDTQYF.

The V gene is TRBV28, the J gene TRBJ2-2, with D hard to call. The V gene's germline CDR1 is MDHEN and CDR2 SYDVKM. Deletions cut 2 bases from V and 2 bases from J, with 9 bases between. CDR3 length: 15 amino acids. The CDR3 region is CASSLPDPNTGELFF. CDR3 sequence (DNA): TGTGCCAGCAGTTTACCGGACCCAAACACCGGGGAGCTGTTTTTT.

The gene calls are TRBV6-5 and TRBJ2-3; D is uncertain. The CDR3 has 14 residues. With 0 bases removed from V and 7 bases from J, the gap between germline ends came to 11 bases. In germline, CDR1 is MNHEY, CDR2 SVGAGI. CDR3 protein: CASSYSTDLNTQYF. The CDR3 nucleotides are TGTGCCAGCAGTTACTCTACCGACCTAAATACGCAGTATTTT.

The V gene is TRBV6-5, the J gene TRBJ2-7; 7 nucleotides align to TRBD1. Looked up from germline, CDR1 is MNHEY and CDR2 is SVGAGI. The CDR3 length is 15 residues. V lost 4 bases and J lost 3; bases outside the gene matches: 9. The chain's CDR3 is CASSSLGQQVYEQYF. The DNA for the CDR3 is TGTGCCAGCAGTTCTCTGGGACAGCAGGTCTACGAGCAGTACTTC.

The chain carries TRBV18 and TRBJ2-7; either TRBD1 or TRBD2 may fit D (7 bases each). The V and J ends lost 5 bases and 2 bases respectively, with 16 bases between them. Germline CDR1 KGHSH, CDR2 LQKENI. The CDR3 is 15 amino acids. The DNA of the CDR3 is TGTGCCAGCTCAACCTGGGGGGGGACAGCCTACGAGCAGTACTTC. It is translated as CASSTWGGTAYEQYF.

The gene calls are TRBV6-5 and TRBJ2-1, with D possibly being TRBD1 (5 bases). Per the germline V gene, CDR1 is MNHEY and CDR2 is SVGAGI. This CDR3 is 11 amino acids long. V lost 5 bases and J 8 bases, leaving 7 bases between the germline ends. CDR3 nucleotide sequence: TGTGCCAGCAGTAGGGGTTATGAGCAGTTCTTC. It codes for CASSRGYEQFF.

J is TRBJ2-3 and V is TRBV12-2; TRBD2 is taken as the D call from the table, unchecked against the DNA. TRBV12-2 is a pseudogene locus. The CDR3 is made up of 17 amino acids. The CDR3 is CASRKRESSGGTDTQYF. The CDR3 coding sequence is TGTGCAAGTCGCAAGAGGGAATCCAGCGGGGGCACAGATACGCAGTATTTT.

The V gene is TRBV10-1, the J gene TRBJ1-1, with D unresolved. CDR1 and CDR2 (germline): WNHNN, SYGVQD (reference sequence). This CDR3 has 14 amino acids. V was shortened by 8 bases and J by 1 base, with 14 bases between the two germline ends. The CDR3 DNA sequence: TGCGCCAGCGAGGTACAGCCCCAGAACACTGAAGCTTTCTTT. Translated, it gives CASEVQPQNTEAFF.

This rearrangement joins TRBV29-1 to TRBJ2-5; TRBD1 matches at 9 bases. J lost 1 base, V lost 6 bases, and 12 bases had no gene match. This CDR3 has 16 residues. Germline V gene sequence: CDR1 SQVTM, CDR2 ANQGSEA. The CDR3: CSVARGTGMGQETQYF. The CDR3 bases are TGCAGCGTCGCACGAGGGACAGGGATGGGCCAAGAGACCCAGTACTTC.

The CDR3 DNA is TGCGCCAGCAGCCAGAGGGACACCAACTCTGGAAACACCATATATTTT. Amino acid sequence: CASSQRDTNSGNTIYF. The chain is built from TRBV4-1 and TRBJ1-3; the D gene is possibly TRBD1 (6 bases). The CDR3 consists of 16 residues. Germline CDR1 and CDR2: MGHRA and YSYEKL. V was shortened by 3 bases and J by 0 bases, with 12 bases between the two germline ends.

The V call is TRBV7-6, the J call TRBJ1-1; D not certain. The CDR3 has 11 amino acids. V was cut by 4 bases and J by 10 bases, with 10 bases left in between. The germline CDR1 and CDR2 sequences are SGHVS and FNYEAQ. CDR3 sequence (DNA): TGTGCCAGCAGCTCCCGAGGGCCAGCTTTCTTT. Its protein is CASSSRGPAFF. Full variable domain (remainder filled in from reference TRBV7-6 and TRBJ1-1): GAGVSQSPRYKVTKRGQDVALRCDPISGHVSLYWYRQALGQGPEFLTYFNYEAQQDKSGLPNDRFSAERPEGSISTLTIQRTEQRDSAMYRCASSSRGPAFFGQGTRLTVV.

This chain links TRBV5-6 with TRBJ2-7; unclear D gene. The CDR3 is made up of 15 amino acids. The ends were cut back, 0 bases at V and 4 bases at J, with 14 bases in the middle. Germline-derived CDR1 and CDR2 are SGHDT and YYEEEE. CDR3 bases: TGTGCCAGCAGCTTGGCCGACCCTAGAGTTTACGAGCAGTACGTC. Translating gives CASSLADPRVYEQYV.

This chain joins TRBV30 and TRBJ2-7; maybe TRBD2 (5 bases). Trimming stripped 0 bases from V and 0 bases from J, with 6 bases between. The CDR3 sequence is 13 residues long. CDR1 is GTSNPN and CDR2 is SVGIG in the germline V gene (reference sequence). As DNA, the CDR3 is TGTGCCTGGAGTGTAGACTACTCCTACGAGCAGTACTTC. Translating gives CAWSVDYSYEQYF.

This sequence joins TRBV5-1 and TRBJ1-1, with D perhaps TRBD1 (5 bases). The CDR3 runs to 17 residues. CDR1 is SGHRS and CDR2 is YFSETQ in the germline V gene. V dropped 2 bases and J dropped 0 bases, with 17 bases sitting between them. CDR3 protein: CASSFGGTTAMNTEAFF. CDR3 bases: TGCGCCAGCAGCTTCGGAGGGACGACAGCTATGAACACTGAAGCTTTCTTT. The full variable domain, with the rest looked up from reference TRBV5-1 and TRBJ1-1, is KAGVTQTPRYLIKTRGQQVTLSCSPISGHRSVSWYQQTPGQGLQFLFEYFSETQRNKGNFPGRFSGRQFSNSRSEMNVSTLELGDSALYLCASSFGGTTAMNTEAFFGQGTRLTVV.